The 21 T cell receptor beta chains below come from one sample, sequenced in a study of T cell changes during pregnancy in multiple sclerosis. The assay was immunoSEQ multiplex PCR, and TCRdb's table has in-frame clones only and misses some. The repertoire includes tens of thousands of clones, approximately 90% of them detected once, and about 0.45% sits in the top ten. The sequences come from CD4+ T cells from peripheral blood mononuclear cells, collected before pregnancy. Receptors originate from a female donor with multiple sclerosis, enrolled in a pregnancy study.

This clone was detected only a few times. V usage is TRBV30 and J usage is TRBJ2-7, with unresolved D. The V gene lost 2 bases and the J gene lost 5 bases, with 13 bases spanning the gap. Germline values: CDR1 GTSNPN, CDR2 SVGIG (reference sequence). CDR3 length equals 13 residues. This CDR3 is CAWSSPPRNEQYF. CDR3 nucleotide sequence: TGTGCCTGGAGTTCTCCCCCGCGGAACGAGCAGTACTTC. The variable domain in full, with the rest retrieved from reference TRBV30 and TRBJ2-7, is SQTIHQWPATLVQPVGSPLSLECTVEGTSNPNLYWYRQAAGRGLQLLFYSVGIGQISSEVPQNLSASRPQDRQFILSSKKLLLSDSGFYLCAWSSPPRNEQYFGPGTRLTVT.

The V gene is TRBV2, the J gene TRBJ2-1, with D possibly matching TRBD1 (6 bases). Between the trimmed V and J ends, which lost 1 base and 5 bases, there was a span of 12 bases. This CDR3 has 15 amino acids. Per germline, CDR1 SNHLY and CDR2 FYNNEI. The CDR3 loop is CASSEGWGHNNEQFF. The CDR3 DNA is TGTGCCAGCAGTGAAGGCTGGGGACACAACAATGAGCAGTTCTTC. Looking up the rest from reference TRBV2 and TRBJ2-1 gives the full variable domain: EPEVTQTPSHQVTQMGQEVILRCVPISNHLYFYWYRQILGQKVEFLVSFYNNEISEKSEIFDDQFSVERPDGSNFTLKIRSTKLEDSAMYFCASSEGWGHNNEQFFGPGTRLTVL.

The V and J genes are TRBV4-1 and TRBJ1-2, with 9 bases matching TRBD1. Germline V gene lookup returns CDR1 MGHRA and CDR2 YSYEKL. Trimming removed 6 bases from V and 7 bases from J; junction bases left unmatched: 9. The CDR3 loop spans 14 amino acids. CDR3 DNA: TGCGCCAGCAGGTCCCTACAGGGGGCGGGTGGCTACACCTTC. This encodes CASRSLQGAGGYTF.

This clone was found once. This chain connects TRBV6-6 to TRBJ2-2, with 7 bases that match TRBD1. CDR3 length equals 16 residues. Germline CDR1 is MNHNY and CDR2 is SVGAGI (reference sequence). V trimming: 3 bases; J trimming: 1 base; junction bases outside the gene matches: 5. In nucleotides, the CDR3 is TGTGCCAGCAGTTATTTGGGACAGAAGAACACCGGGGAGCTGTTTTTT. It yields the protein CASSYLGQKNTGELFF.

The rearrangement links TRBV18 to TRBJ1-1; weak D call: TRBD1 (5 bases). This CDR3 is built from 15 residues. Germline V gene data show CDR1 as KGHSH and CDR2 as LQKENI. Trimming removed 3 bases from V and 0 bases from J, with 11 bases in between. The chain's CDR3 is CASSPDRKMNTEAFF. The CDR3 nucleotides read TGTGCCAGCTCACCCGACAGAAAGATGAACACTGAAGCTTTCTTT.

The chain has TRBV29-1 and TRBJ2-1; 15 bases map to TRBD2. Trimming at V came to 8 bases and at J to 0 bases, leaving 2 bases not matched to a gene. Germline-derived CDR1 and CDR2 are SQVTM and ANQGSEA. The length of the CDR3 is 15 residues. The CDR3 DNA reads TGCAGCACGGGACTAGCGGGAGGCTCCTACAATGAGCAGTTCTTC. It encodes CSTGLAGGSYNEQFF.

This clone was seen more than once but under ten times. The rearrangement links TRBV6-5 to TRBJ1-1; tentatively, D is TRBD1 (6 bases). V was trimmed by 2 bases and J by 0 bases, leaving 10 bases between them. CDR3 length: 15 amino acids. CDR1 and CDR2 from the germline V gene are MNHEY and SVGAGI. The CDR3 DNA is TGTGCCAGCAGTTACGGGGGGGGCATGAACACTGAAGCTTTCTTT. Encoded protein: CASSYGGGMNTEAFF.

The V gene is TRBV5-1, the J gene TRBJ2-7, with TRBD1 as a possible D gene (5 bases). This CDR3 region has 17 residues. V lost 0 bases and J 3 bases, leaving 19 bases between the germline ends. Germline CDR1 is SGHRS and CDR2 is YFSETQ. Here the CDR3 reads CASSLVSGQGFFYEQYF. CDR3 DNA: TGCGCCAGCAGCTTGGTTTCTGGGCAGGGTTTTTTCTACGAGCAGTACTTC.

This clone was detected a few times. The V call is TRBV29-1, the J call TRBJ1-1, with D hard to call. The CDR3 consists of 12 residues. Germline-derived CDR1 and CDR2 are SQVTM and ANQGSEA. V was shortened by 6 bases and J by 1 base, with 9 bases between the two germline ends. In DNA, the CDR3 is TGCAGCGTCCAACAGAGGAACACTGAAGCTTTCTTT. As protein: CSVQQRNTEAFF.

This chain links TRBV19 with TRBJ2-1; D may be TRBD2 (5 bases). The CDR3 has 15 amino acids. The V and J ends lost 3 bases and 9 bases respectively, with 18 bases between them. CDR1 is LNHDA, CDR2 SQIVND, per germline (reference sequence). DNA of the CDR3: TGTGCCAGTAGTATTAGTGAGGGAAAGAGCGGTGAGCAGTTCTTC. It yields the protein CASSISEGKSGEQFF.

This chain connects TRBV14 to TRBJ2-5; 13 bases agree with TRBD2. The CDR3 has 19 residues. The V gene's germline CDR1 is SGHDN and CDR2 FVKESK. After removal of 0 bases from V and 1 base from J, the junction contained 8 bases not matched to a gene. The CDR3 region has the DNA TGTGCCAGCAGCCAAGATTACAGGACTAGCGGGAGAGGCCAAGAGACCCAGTACTTC. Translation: CASSQDYRTSGRGQETQYF.

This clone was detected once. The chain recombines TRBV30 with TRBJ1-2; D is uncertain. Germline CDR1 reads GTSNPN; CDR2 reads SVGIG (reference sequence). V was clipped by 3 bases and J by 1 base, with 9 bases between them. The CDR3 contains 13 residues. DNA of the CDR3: TGTGCCTGGAGCCACTCGGGTAACTATGGCTACACCTTC. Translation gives CAWSHSGNYGYTF. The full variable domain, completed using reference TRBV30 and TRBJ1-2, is SQTIHQWPATLVQPVGSPLSLECTVEGTSNPNLYWYRQAAGRGLQLLFYSVGIGQISSEVPQNLSASRPQDRQFILSSKKLLLSDSGFYLCAWSHSGNYGYTFGSGTRLTVV.

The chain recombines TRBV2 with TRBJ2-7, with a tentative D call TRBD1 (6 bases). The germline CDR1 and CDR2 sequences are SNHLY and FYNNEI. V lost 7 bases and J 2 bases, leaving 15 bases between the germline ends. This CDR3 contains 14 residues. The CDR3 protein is CASTLRGFTYEQYF. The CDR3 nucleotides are TGTGCCAGCACCCTAAGGGGGTTTACCTACGAGCAGTACTTC.

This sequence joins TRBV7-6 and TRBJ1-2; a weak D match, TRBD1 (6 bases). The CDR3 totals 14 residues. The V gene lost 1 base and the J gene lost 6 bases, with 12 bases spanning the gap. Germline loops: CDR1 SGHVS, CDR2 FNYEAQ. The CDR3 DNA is TGTGCCAGCAGCTTAGTACGGGGGGCCGATGGCTACACCTTC. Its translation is CASSLVRGADGYTF.

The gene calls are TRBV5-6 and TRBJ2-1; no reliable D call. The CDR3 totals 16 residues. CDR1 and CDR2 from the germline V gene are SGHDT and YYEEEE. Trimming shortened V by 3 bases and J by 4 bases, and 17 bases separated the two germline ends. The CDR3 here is CASSSSPPQEYNEQFF. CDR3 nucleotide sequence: TGTGCCAGCAGCTCATCGCCACCTCAGGAATACAATGAGCAGTTCTTC.

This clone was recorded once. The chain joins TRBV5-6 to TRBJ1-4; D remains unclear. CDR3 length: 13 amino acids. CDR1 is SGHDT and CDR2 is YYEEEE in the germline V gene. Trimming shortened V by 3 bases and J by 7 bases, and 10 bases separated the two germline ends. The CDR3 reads CASSYVQSEKLFF. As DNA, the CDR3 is TGTGCCAGCAGCTACGTACAGAGTGAAAAACTGTTTTTT.

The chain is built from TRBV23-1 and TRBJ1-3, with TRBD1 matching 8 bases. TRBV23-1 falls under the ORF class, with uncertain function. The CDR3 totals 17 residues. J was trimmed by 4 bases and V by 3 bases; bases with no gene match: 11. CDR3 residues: CASSQGDRIRQGNTIYF. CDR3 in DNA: TGCGCCAGCAGTCAGGGGGACAGGATACGCCAAGGAAACACCATATATTTT.

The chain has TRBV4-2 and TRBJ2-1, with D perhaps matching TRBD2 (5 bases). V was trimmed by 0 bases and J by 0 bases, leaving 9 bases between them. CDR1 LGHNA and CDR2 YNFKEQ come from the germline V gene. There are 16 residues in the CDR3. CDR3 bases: TGTGCCAGCAGCCAAGATCTCCGGGGCTCCTACAATGAGCAGTTCTTC. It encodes CASSQDLRGSYNEQFF.

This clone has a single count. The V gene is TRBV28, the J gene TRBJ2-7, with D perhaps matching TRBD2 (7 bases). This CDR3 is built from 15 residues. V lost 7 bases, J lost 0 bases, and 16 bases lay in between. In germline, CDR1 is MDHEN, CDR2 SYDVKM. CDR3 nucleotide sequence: TGTGCCAGCATCTCCCGGGGGGCCCGCTCCTACGAGCAGTACTTC. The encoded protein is CASISRGARSYEQYF.

This CDR3 is CASSIQTSGGQETQYF. CDR3 nucleotides: TGTGCCAGTAGTATTCAGACTAGCGGGGGGCAAGAGACCCAGTACTTC. The genes are TRBV19 and TRBJ2-5; 13 nucleotides agree with TRBD2. The CDR3 totals 16 residues. The junction had 3 bases not matched to a gene; V was cut back by 3 bases and J by 2 bases. Looked up from germline, CDR1 is LNHDA and CDR2 is SQIVND (reference sequence). The full variable domain, in which reference TRBV19 and TRBJ2-5 provide the parts outside the CDR3, is DGGITQSPKYLFRKEGQNVTLSCEQNLNHDAMYWYRQDPGQGLRLIYYSQIVNDFQKGDIAEGYSVSREKKESFPLTVTSAQKNPTAFYLCASSIQTSGGQETQYFGPGTRLLVL.

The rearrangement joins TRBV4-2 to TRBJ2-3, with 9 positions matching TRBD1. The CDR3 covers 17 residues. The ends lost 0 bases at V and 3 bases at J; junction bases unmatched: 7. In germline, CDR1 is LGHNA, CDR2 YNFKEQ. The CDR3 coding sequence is TGTGCCAGCAGCCAAGATATGGGACAGGGCGTTACAGATACGCAGTATTTT. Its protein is CASSQDMGQGVTDTQYF.